A single sample is the source of the 2 T cell receptor beta chains below, sequenced in a study of cytomegalovirus exposure and HLA in healthy donors. Both 60 Vbeta primers and 13 Jbeta primers went into the PCR. TCRdb's copy holds only in-frame clones and misses some; the assay was immunoSEQ multiplex PCR. Among more than 65,000 clones listed, about 79% were seen once. The sample consisted of PBMCs. These receptors all come from a man aged 18 to 29 in good health and CMV-seropositive.

The gene calls are TRBV7-2 and TRBJ2-1, with 12 positions matching TRBD2. Losses at the gene ends were 0 bases for V and 14 bases for J; bases not matched to a gene: 5. Germline lookup yields CDR1 SGHTA and CDR2 FQGNSA. This CDR3 has 14 residues. CDR3 nucleotides: TGTGCCAGCAGCTTAGCGACTAGCGGGAGTATGAAGTTCTTC. Translation gives CASSLATSGSMKFF.

This chain connects TRBV2 to TRBJ2-1, with D possibly matching TRBD2 (6 bases). Per germline, CDR1 SNHLY and CDR2 FYNNEI. The V gene lost 5 bases and the J gene lost 3 bases, with 11 bases spanning the gap. The CDR3 runs 14 residues. The CDR3 region has the DNA TGTGCCAGCAGTCCGGGACTTGACTACAATGAGCAGTTCTTC. Protein sequence: CASSPGLDYNEQFF.